This TCR beta chain was identified during a study of CD8+CD57+ T cells in acquired aplastic anemia. In its sample, this clonotype was seen a few times. Its antigen is not identified. TCR beta VDJ and CDR3 profiling used genomic DNA as template. TCRdb re-called the reads with MiXCR, one entry per CDR3 protein. This table holds roughly 170,000 distinct CDR3 sequences, 45% to 60% found once. Patients sequenced had flow cytometry evidence of CD8+CD57+ cell expansion. The CDR3 spans 13 residues. V was cut by 5 bases and J by 3 bases, with 14 bases left in between. Germline V gene lookup returns CDR1 DFQATT and CDR2 SNEGSKA (reference sequence). Study-wide points: Patients and controls were not found to differ significantly in CD8+ Simpson's diversity.

Sequenced input: sorted CD4+, CD8+, or CD8+CD57+ T cells (not recorded which) from PBMCs. This sequence originates from a human donor with aplastic anemia. The rearrangement links TRBV20-1 to TRBJ2-7, with D perhaps matching TRBD1 (6 bases). The CDR3 loop reads CSAYRDTNYEQYF. The CDR3 DNA sequence: TGCAGTGCTTACCGGGACACTAACTACGAGCAGTACTTC.